The rows below give T cell receptor beta chains drawn from one sample of a study of T-cell memory formation after mild COVID-19. TCRdb used MiXCR to reprocess the 5' RACE reads, holding one entry per CDR3 protein. Of about 340,000 distinct CDR3 sequences listed, 20% to 25% are singletons. Sequenced: PBMCs or a T cell subset sorted from them (not recorded which). These receptors came from a man aged 18 to 29 who had mild COVID-19 (a few samples of this study predate the infection). Cell type and time point are not known. Each CDR3 is given with its conserved first and last residue. Each record gives: V gene, J gene, clone size, D gene, CDR3 DNA, CDR3 protein. The D gene is left open where the match is weak. For some rows the clone size is stated as once, few or many, or as a class when expanded; others skip it.

TRBV29-1,TRBJ2-5,.,TRBD2,TGCAGCGTTGAAGATCTGCGGGGGAGGGAGACCCAGTACTTC,CSVEDLRGRETQYF
TRBV15,TRBJ1-1,.,.,TGTGCCACCAGCAGAGTGGACAGATCGAACACTGAAGCTTTCTTT,CATSRVDRSNTEAFF
TRBV5-1,TRBJ2-7,many,.,TGCGCCAGCAGCTTGGGGACCTACGAGCAGTACTTC,CASSLGTYEQYF
TRBV28,TRBJ2-3,few,TRBD2,TGTGCCAGCAGTCCATCGGGGGGGCCGGGAGATACGCAGTATTTT,CASSPSGGPGDTQYF
TRBV18,TRBJ2-3,.,.,TGTGCCAGCAGTTTCACCCTTGGCACAGATACGCAGTATTTT,CASSFTLGTDTQYF
TRBV13,TRBJ1-1,.,.,TGTGCCAGCAGCTTCCAGGAGAACACTGAAGCTTTCTTT,CASSFQENTEAFF
TRBV18,TRBJ2-1,few,.,TGTGCCAGCTCACCACCGGAGGGCAATGAGCAGTTCTTC,CASSPPEGNEQFF
TRBV6-5,TRBJ1-6,few,TRBD1,TGTGCCAGCAGTCCCCCGGAGGGGGCGTTCCGCCACTTT,CASSPPEGAFRHF
TRBV7-9,TRBJ2-4,few,.,TGTGCCAGCAGCTTAGGGGGCTGGTCGGCCAAAAACATTCAGTACTTC,CASSLGGWSAKNIQYF
TRBV7-9,TRBJ2-2,many,.,TGTGCCAGCAGCCAAGGCAGGGACACCGGGGAGCTGTTTTTT,CASSQGRDTGELFF
TRBV29-1,TRBJ1-3,.,.,TGCAGCGTTGTGAGACAGCTACAGGGAGCTGGAAACACCATATATTTT,CSVVRQLQGAGNTIYF
TRBV9,TRBJ2-1,.,TRBD2,TGTGCCAGCAGCGAACACTGGACTAGCGGATACAATGAGCAGTTCTTC,CASSEHWTSGYNEQFF
TRBV7-2,TRBJ2-1,.,TRBD2,TGTGCCAGCAGCCTACTGCTAGCGGGCGACAATGAGCAGTTCTTC,CASSLLLAGDNEQFF
TRBV10-3,TRBJ1-1,few,.,TGTGCCATCAAAGCAACGAGGATCACTGAAGCTTTCTTT,CAIKATRITEAFF
TRBV24-1,TRBJ1-5,few,.,TGTGCCACCAGTGATTTAGGGGGCAATCAGCCCCAGCATTTT,CATSDLGGNQPQHF
TRBV7-2,TRBJ2-3,.,.,TGTGCCAGCAGCTTAGGGATAACTAGCACAGATACGCAGTATTTT,CASSLGITSTDTQYF
TRBV5-1,TRBJ2-7,many,.,TGCGCCAGCAGCTACCCGACGGGGGGCACCTACGAGCAGTACTTC,CASSYPTGGTYEQYF
TRBV6-5,TRBJ2-3,.,TRBD2,TGTGCCAGCAGTTGGTTAGCGGGGGCCAGCACAGATACGCAGTATTTT,CASSWLAGASTDTQYF
TRBV29-1,TRBJ2-5,many,.,TGCAGCGTTGTCCCGGGGGAAGAGACCCAGTACTTC,CSVVPGEETQYF
TRBV4-3,TRBJ2-2,.,.,TGCGCCAGCAGCCCCAGCTACCTCTCTTGGGAGCTGTTTTTT,CASSPSYLSWELFF
TRBV5-6,TRBJ1-5,.,.,TGTGCCAGCAGCCGCAGGGGCCCTGGGGGTCAGCCCCAGCATTTT,CASSRRGPGGQPQHF
TRBV24-1,TRBJ2-1,few,.,TGTGCCACCAGTGATCCTCAGGGCCCGATTGAGCAGTTCTTC,CATSDPQGPIEQFF
TRBV5-1,TRBJ1-2,.,.,TGCGCCAGCAGCACTCTAGGACAGCCTGTGAATGGTGGCTACACCTTC,CASSTLGQPVNGGYTF
TRBV2,TRBJ1-5,.,.,TGTGCCAGCAGTGACGTTAGCAATCAGCCCCAGCATTTT,CASSDVSNQPQHF
TRBV20-1,TRBJ2-3,.,.,TGCAGTGCTCCTTCTACAGGGACAAGCACAGATACGCAGTATTTT,CSAPSTGTSTDTQYF
TRBV7-2,TRBJ2-5,.,TRBD2,TGTGCCAGCAGCTCGGGACTAGCGGGGGGGGCGGAGACCCAGTACTTC,CASSSGLAGGAETQYF
TRBV7-7,TRBJ2-2,.,.,TGTGCTAGCAGCAATACAGGGTCCGGGGAGCTGTTTTTT,CASSNTGSGELFF
TRBV5-1,TRBJ2-5,.,TRBD1,TGCGCCAGCAGCTCCACCGGGACAGGCCAAGAGACCCAGTACTTC,CASSSTGTGQETQYF
TRBV7-9,TRBJ2-2,few,.,TGTGCCAGCAGCTTTCACAGGAACACCGGGGAGCTGTTTTTT,CASSFHRNTGELFF
TRBV18,TRBJ1-6,.,TRBD1,TGTGCCAGCTCACCTAAACTCCAGGGGGCACCCCTCCACTTT,CASSPKLQGAPLHF
TRBV19,TRBJ1-5,.,TRBD1,TGTGCCAGTATGGGTGGACAGGGGGGCAATCAGCCCCAGCATTTT,CASMGGQGGNQPQHF
TRBV5-6,TRBJ2-5,.,TRBD2,TGTGCCAGCAGCCTAGGACTAGCGGGGATAACTACAGAGACCCAGTACTTC,CASSLGLAGITTETQYF
TRBV20-1,TRBJ2-5,.,.,TGCAGTGCTAGCGACGACAGCCAAGAGACCCAGTACTTC,CSASDDSQETQYF
TRBV7-4,TRBJ1-4,.,.,TGTGCCAGCAGCCAACGACGCCCTATTAATGAAAAACTGTTTTTT,CASSQRRPINEKLFF
TRBV5-1,TRBJ2-7,once,TRBD2,TGCGCCAGCAGCCCCCCGGGGGGAGCTGCCTACGAGCAGTACTTC,CASSPPGGAAYEQYF
TRBV5-1,TRBJ2-6,.,.,TGCGCCAGCAGCTCACAGGGACCCTCTGGGGCCAACGTCCTGACTTTC,CASSSQGPSGANVLTF
TRBV5-1,TRBJ1-1,few,TRBD1,TGCGCCAGCAGCCCCGGACAGGTTCCCACTGAAGCTTTCTTT,CASSPGQVPTEAFF
TRBV7-3,TRBJ1-1,few,.,TGTGCCAGCAGCCTCTATCCCGGAGGGGACACTGAAGCTTTCTTT,CASSLYPGGDTEAFF
TRBV12-3/TRBV12-4,TRBJ2-7,few,TRBD1,TGTGCCAGCAAACCCGGGACAGCGACTTTCTACGAGCAGTACTTC,CASKPGTATFYEQYF
TRBV5-1,TRBJ2-7,few,.,TGCGCCAGCAGCCCGGGGGTCGGGGATCCCCTCGAGCAGTACTTC,CASSPGVGDPLEQYF
TRBV6-6,TRBJ2-5,.,TRBD1,TGTGCCAGCAGTTACGTCCAGGGGGCATTTGAGACCCAGTACTTC,CASSYVQGAFETQYF
TRBV7-2,TRBJ2-2,.,TRBD2,TGTGCCAGCAGCTTAAGAGGACTAGCGGTGGGGCCCGGGGAGCTGTTTTTT,CASSLRGLAVGPGELFF
TRBV12-3/TRBV12-4,TRBJ2-5,.,.,TGTGCCAGCAGGGAGACTAACCAAGAGACCCAGTACTTC,CASRETNQETQYF
TRBV9,TRBJ2-2,.,TRBD2,TGTGCCAGCAGGCCCCTTACGGGGGGGCTAAACGGGGAGCTGTTTTTT,CASRPLTGGLNGELFF
TRBV30,TRBJ2-2,.,.,TGTGCCTGGAGTCGACTAGCGAACACCGGGGAGCTGTTTTTT,CAWSRLANTGELFF
TRBV7-9,TRBJ1-4,.,TRBD1,TGTGCCAGCACCTCTCAGGGGGAGACGGAAAAACTGTTTTTT,CASTSQGETEKLFF
TRBV15,TRBJ2-5,.,TRBD1,TGTGCCACCAGCCGTGTAGATTACAGGGGACAAGAGACCCAGTACTTC,CATSRVDYRGQETQYF
TRBV4-3,TRBJ1-6,few,.,TGCGCCAGCAGCCAAGAGCCTCCAGGCTCCTATAATTCACCCCTCCACTTT,CASSQEPPGSYNSPLHF
TRBV5-1,TRBJ2-5,.,TRBD1,TGCGCCAGCAGGCTAGGGACAGGGAGTGTAAAGACCCAGTACTTC,CASRLGTGSVKTQYF
TRBV4-1,TRBJ1-4,few,.,TGCGCCAGCAGCCGACAGGCCCAGAATGAAAAACTGTTTTTT,CASSRQAQNEKLFF
TRBV5-1,TRBJ2-1,.,TRBD2,TGCGCCAGCAGTCCACGAGGGACTAGCGGGGATGAGCAGTTCTTC,CASSPRGTSGDEQFF